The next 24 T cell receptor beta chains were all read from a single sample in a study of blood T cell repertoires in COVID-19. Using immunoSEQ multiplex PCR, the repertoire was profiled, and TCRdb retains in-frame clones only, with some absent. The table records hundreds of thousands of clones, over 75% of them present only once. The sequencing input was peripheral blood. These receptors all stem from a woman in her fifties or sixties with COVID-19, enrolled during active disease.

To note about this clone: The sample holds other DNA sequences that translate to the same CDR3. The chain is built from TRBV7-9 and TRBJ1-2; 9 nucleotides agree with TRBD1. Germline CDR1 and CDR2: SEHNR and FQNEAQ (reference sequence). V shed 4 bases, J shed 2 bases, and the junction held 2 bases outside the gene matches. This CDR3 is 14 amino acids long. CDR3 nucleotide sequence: TGTGCCAGCAGCTCCGGGACAGGGAACTATGGCTACACCTTC. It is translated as CASSSGTGNYGYTF.

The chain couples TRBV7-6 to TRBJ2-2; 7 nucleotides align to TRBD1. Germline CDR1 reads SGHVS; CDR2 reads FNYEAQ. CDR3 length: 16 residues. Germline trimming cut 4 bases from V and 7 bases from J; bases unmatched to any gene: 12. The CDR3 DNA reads TGTGCCAGCAGCTCCGGGACAGAAAGGTTTAACGGGGAGCTGTTTTTT. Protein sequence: CASSSGTERFNGELFF.

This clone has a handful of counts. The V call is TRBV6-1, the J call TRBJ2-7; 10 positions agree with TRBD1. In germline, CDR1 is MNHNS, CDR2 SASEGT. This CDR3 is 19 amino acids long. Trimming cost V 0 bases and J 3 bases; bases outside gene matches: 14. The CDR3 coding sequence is TGTGCCAGCAGTGAAGCCTGGGGACAGGGGTCCGGTATTTACTACGAGCAGTACTTC. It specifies CASSEAWGQGSGIYYEQYF.

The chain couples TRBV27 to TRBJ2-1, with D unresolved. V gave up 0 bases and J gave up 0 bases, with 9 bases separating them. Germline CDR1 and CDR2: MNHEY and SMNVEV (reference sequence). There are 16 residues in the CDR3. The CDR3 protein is CASSLSASSSYNEQFF. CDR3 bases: TGTGCCAGCAGTTTATCTGCGTCCTCCTCCTACAATGAGCAGTTCTTC.

The CDR3 nucleotides are TGTGCCAGCAGCTTGGTTACAGGGGTCCGAACAGATACGCAGTATTTT. It codes for CASSLVTGVRTDTQYF. The chain employs TRBV5-6 and TRBJ2-3; the match to TRBD1 covers 7 bases. CDR3 size: 16 residues. Trimming took 0 bases from V and 3 from J; bases not matched to a gene: 7. Germline lookup yields CDR1 SGHDT and CDR2 YYEEEE.

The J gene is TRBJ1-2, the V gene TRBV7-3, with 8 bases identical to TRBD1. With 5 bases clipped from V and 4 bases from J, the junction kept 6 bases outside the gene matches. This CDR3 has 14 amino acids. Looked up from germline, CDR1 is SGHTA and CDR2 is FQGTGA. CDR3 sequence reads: CASSPGQGLYGYTF. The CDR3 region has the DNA TGTGCCAGCAGCCCTGGACAGGGACTCTATGGCTACACCTTC.

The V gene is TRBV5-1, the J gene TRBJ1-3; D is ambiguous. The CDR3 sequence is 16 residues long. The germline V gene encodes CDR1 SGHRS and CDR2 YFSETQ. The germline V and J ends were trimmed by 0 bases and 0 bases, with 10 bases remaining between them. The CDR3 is CASSLGSRLSGNTIYF. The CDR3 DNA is TGCGCCAGCAGCTTGGGAAGCAGACTCTCTGGAAACACCATATATTTT. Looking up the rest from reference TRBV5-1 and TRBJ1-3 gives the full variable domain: KAGVTQTPRYLIKTRGQQVTLSCSPISGHRSVSWYQQTPGQGLQFLFEYFSETQRNKGNFPGRFSGRQFSNSRSEMNVSTLELGDSALYLCASSLGSRLSGNTIYFGEGSWLTVV.

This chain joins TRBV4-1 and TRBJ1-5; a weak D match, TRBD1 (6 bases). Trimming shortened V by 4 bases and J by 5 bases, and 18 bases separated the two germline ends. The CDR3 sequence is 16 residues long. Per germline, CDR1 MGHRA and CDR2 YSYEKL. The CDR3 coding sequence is TGCGCCAGCAGCCCGTCGGGGGGCGCAGGTCATCAGCCCCAGCATTTT. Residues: CASSPSGGAGHQPQHF.

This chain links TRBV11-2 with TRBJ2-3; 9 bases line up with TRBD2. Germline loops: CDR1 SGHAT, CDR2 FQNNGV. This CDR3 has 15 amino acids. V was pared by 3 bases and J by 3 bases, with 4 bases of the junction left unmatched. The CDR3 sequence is CASSFSTSGTDTQYF. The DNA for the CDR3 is TGTGCCAGCAGCTTCTCGACTAGCGGTACAGATACGCAGTATTTT.

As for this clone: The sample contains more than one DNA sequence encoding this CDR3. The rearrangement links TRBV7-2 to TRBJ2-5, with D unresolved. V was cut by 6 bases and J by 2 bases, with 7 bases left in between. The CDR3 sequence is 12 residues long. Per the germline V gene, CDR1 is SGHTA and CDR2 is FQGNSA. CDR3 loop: CASSFGQETQYF. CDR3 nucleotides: TGTGCCAGCAGTTTCGGGCAAGAGACCCAGTACTTC. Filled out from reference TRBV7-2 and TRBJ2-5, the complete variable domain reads GAGVSQSPSNKVTEKGKDVELRCDPISGHTALYWYRQSLGQGLEFLIYFQGNSAPDKSGLPSDRFSAERTGGSVSTLTIQRTQQEDSAVYLCASSFGQETQYFGPGTRLLVL.

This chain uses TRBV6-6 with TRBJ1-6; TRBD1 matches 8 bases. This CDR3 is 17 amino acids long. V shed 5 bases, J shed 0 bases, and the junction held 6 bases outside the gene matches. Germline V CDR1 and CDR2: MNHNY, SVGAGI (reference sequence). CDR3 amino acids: CASSRQGPGSYNSPLHF. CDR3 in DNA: TGTGCCAGCAGTCGACAGGGGCCCGGCTCCTATAATTCACCCCTCCACTTT.

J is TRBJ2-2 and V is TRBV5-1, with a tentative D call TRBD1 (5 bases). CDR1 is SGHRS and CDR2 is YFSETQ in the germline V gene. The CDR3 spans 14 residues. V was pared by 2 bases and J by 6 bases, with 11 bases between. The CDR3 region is CASSFGQGSGELFF. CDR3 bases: TGCGCCAGCAGCTTCGGCCAGGGATCCGGGGAGCTGTTTTTT.

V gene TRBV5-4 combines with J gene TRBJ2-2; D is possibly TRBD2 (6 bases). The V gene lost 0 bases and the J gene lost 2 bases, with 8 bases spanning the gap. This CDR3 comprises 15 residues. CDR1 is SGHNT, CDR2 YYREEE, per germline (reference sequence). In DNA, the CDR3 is TGTGCCAGCAGCTTGGGGCGGGGAAACACCGGGGAGCTGTTTTTT. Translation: CASSLGRGNTGELFF. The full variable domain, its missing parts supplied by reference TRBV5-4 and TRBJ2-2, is ETGVTQSPTHLIKTRGQQVTLRCSSQSGHNTVSWYQQALGQGPQFIFQYYREEENGRGNFPPRFSGLQFPNYSSELNVNALELDDSALYLCASSLGRGNTGELFFGEGSRLTVL.

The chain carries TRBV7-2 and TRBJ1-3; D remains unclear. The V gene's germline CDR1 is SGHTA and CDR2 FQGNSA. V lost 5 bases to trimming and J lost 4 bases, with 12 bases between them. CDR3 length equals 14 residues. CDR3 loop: CASSNGRAGNTIYF. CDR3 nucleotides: TGTGCCAGCAGCAACGGGAGGGCGGGAAACACCATATATTTT.

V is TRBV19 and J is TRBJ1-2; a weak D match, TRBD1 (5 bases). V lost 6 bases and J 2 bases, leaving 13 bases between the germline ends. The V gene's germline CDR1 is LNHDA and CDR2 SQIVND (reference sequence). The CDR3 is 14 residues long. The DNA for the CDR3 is TGTGCCAGTAGAAAGCAGGGAAGGAACTATGGCTACACCTTC. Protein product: CASRKQGRNYGYTF.

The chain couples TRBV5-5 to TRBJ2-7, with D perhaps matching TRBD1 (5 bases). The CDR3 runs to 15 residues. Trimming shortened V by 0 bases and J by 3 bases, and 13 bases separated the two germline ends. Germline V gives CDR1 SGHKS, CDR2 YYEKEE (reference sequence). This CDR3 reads CASSLGAGQYYEQYF. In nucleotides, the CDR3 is TGTGCCAGCAGCTTGGGGGCCGGACAATACTACGAGCAGTACTTC.

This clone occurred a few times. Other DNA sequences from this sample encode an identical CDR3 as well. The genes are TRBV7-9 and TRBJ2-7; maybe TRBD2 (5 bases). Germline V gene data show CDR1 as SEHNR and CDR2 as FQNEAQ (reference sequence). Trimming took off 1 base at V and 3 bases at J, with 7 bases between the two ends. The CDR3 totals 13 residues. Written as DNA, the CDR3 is TGTGCCAGCAGCTTAGTAGGAGGCTACGAGCAGTACTTC. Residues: CASSLVGGYEQYF.

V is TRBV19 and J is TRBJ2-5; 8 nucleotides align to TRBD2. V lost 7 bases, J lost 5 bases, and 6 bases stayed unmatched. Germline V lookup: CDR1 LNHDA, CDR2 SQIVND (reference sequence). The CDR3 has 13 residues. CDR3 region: CASKAGGRETQYF. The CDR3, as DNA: TGTGCCAGTAAGGCGGGGGGTAGGGAGACCCAGTACTTC.

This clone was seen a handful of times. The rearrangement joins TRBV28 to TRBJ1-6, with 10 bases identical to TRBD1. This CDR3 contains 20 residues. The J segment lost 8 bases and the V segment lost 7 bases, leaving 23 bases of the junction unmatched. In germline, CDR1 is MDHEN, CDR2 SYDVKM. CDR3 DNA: TGTGCCAGCACCTTTGGGCCGGGACAGGGGAGCCGTCAACCTCATTCACCCCTCCACTTT. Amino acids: CASTFGPGQGSRQPHSPLHF. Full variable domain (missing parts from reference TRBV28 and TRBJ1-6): DVKVTQSSRYLVKRTGEKVFLECVQDMDHENMFWYRQDPGLGLRLIYFSYDVKMKEKGDIPEGYSVSREKKERFSLILESASTNQTSMYLCASTFGPGQGSRQPHSPLHFGNGTRLTVT.

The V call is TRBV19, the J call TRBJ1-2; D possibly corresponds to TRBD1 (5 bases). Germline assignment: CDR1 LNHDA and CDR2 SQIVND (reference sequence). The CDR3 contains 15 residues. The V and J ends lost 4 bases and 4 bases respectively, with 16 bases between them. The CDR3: CASSNPREGFYGYTF. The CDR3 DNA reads TGTGCCAGTAGTAACCCCAGGGAGGGATTCTATGGCTACACCTTC. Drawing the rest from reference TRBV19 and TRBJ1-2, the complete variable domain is DGGITQSPKYLFRKEGQNVTLSCEQNLNHDAMYWYRQDPGQGLRLIYYSQIVNDFQKGDIAEGYSVSREKKESFPLTVTSAQKNPTAFYLCASSNPREGFYGYTFGSGTRLTVV.

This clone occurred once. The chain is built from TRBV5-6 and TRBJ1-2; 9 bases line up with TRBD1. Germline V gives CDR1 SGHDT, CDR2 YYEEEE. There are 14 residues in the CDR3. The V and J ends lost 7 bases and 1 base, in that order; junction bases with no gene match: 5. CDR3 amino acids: CASFRDRVNYGYTF. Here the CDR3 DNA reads TGTGCCAGCTTCCGGGACAGGGTTAACTATGGCTACACCTTC.

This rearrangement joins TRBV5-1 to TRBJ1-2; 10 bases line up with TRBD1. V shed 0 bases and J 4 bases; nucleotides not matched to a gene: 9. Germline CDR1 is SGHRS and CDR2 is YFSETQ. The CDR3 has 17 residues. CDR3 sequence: CASSLDLTGGISYGYTF. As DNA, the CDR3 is TGCGCCAGCAGCTTGGATTTGACAGGGGGCATTAGCTATGGCTACACCTTC.

The CDR3 loop reads CASSLFPTTISGNTIYF. The CDR3 bases are TGCGCCAGCAGCTTGTTTCCGACCACTATCTCTGGAAACACCATATATTTT. The chain is built from TRBV5-1 and TRBJ1-3; D is unclear. The germline V gene encodes CDR1 SGHRS and CDR2 YFSETQ. Trimming took off 1 base at V and 0 bases at J, with 14 bases between the two ends. The CDR3 consists of 17 residues.

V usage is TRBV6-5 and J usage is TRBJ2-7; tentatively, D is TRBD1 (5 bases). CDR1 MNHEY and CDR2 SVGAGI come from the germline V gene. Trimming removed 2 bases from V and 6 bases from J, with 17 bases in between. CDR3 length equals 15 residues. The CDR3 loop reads CASSYAQGGLVEQYF. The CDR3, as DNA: TGTGCCAGCAGTTACGCCCAGGGCGGATTAGTCGAGCAGTACTTC.